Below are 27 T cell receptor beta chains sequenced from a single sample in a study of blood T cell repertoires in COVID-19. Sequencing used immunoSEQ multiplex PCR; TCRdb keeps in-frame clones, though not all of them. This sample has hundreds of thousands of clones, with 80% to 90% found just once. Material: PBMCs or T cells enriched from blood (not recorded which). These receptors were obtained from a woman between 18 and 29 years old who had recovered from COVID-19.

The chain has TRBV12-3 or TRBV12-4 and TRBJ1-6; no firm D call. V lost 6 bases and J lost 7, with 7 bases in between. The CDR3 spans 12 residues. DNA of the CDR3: TGTGCCAGCAGCCGGAGAAATTCACCCCTCCACTTT. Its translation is CASSRRNSPLHF.

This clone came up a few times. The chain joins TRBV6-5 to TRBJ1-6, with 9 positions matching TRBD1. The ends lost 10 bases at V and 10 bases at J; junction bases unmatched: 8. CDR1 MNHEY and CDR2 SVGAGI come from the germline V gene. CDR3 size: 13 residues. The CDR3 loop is CATQGQGKSPLHF. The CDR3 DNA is TGTGCCACACAAGGACAGGGGAAGTCACCCCTCCACTTT.

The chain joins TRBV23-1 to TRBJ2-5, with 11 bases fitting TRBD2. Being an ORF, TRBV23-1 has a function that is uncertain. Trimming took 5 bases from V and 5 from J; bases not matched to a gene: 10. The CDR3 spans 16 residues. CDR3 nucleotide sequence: TGCGCCAGCAGTACGGGACTAGCGGAGTTACATGAGACCCAGTACTTC. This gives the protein CASSTGLAELHETQYF.

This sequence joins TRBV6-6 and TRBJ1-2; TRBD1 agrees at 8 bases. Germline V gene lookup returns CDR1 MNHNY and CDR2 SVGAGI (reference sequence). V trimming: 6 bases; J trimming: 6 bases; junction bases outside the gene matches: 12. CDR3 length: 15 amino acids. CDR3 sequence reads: CASRRPGGAYDGYTF. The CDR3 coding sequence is TGTGCCAGCAGGCGGCCAGGGGGCGCATATGATGGCTACACCTTC.

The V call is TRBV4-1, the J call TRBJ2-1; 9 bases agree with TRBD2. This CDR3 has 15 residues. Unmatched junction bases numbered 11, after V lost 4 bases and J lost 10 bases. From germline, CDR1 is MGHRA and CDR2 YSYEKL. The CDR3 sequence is CASSRFRGGAGEQFF. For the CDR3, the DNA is TGCGCCAGCAGCCGCTTCCGCGGGGGGGCGGGGGAGCAGTTCTTC.

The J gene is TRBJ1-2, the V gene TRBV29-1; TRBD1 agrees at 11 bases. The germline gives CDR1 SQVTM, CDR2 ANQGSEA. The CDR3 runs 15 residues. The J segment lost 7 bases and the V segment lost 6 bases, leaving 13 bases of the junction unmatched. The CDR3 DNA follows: TGCAGCGTCCTAACACCGGGACAGGGGGTTTCTGGCTACACCTTC. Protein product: CSVLTPGQGVSGYTF.

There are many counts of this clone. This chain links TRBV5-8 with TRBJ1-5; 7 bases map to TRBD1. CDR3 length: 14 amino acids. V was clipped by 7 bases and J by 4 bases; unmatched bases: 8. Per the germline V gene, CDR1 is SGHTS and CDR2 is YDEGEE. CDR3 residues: CASEPGQLNQPQHF. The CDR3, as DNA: TGTGCCAGCGAACCGGGACAGCTTAATCAGCCCCAGCATTTT.

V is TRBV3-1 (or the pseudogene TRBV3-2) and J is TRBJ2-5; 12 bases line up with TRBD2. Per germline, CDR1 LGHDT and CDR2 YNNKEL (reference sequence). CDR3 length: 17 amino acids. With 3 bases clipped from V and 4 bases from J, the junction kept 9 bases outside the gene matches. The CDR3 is CASSQPGLAGRRETQYF. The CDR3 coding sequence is TGTGCCAGCAGCCAGCCTGGACTAGCGGGGAGGCGAGAGACCCAGTACTTC.

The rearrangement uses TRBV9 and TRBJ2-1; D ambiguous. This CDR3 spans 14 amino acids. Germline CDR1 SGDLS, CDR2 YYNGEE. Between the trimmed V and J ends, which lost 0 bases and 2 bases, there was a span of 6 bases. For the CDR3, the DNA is TGTGCCAGCAGCGTAGCGGAGACCTACAATGAGCAGTTCTTC. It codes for CASSVAETYNEQFF.

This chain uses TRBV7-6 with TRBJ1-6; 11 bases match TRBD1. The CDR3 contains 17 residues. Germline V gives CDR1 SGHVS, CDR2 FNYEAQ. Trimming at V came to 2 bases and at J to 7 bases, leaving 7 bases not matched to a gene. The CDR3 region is CASSLTTWDRGNSPLHF. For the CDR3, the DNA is TGTGCCAGCAGCTTAACGACCTGGGACAGGGGGAATTCACCCCTCCACTTT.

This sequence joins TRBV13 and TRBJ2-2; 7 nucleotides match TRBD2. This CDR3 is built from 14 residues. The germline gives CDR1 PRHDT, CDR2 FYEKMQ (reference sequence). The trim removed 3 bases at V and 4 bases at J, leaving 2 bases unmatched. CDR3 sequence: CASSLGGGTGELFF. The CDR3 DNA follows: TGTGCCAGCAGCTTGGGCGGGGGCACCGGGGAGCTGTTTTTT. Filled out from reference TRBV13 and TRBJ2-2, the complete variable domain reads AAGVIQSPRHLIKEKRETATLKCYPIPRHDTVYWYQQGPGQDPQFLISFYEKMQSDKGSIPDRFSAQQFSDYHSELNMSSLELGDSALYFCASSLGGGTGELFFGEGSRLTVL.

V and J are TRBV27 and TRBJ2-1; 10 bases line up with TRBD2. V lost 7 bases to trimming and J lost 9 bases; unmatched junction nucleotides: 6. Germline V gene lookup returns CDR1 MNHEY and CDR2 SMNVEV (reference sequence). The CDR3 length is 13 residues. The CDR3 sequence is CASNPTSGVEQFF. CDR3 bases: TGTGCCAGCAATCCTACTAGCGGGGTTGAGCAGTTCTTC.

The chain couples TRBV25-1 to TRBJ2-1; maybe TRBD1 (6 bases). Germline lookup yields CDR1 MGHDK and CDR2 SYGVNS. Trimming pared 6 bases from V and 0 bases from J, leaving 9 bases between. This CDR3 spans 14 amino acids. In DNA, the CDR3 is TGTGCCAGCAGCCCGGGACACTCCTACAATGAGCAGTTCTTC. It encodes CASSPGHSYNEQFF.

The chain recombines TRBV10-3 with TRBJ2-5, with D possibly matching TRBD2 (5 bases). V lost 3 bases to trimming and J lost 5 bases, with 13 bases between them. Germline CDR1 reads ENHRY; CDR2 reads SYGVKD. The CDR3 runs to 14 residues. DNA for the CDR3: TGTGCCATCAGTGAAACTTCGTTAGCGGAGACCCAGTACTTC. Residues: CAISETSLAETQYF.

CDR3 DNA sequence: TGTGCTAGTGGTTTGGTACTTGGACTAGCGGGGCAAGGCTACAATGAGCAGTTCTTC. The encoded protein is CASGLVLGLAGQGYNEQFF. This chain links TRBV12-5 with TRBJ2-1; 12 bases are shared with TRBD2. CDR1 and CDR2 from the germline V gene are LGHNT and FRNRAP. The J segment lost 3 bases and the V segment lost 0 bases, leaving 9 bases of the junction unmatched. The CDR3 covers 19 residues.

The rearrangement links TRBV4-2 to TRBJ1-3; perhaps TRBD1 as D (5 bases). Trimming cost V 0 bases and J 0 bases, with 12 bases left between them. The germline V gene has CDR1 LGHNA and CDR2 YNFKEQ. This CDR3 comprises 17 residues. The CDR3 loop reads CASSQDLYGGSGNTIYF. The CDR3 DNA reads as TGTGCCAGCAGCCAAGATCTTTACGGGGGCTCTGGAAACACCATATATTTT.

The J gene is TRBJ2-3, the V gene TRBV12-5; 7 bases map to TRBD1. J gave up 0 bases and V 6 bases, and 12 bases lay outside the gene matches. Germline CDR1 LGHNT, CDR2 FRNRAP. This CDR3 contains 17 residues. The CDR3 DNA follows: TGTGCTAGTGGGGAAATGGACGGGACAGCTAGCACAGATACGCAGTATTTT. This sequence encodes CASGEMDGTASTDTQYF.

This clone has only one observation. The CDR3 here is CASSSGTGKPPLHF. The CDR3, as DNA: TGCGCCAGCAGCTCCGGGACAGGGAAGCCACCCCTCCACTTT. The chain uses TRBV5-1 and TRBJ1-6; TRBD1 aligns across 9 bases. J lost 11 bases, V lost 3 bases, and 6 bases had no gene match. Germline-derived CDR1 and CDR2 are SGHRS and YFSETQ. The CDR3 has 14 residues.

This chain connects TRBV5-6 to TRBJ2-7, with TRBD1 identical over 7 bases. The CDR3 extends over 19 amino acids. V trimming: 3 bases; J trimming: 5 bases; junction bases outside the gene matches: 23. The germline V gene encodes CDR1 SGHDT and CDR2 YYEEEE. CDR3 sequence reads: CASSYGTIPRQGGRHEQYF. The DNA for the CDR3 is TGTGCCAGCAGCTACGGCACTATTCCTCGACAGGGTGGAAGGCACGAGCAGTACTTC.

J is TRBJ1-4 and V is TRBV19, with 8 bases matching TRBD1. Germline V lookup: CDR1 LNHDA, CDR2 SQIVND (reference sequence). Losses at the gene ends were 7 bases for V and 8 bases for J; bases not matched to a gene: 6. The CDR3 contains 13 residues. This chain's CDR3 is CASTGRGLEKLFF. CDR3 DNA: TGTGCCAGTACAGGCAGGGGGCTCGAAAAACTGTTTTTT.

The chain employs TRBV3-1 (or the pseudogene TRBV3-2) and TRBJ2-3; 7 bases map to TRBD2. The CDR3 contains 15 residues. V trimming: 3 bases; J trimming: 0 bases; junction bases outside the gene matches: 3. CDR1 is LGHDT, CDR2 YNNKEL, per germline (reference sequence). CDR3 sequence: CASSHSGLSTDTQYF. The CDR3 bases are TGTGCCAGCAGCCATAGCGGGCTTAGCACAGATACGCAGTATTTT.

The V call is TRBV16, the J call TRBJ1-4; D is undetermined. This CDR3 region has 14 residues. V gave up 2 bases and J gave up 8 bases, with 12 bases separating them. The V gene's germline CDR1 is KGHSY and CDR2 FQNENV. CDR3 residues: CASSQPPSHEKLFF. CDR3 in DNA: TGTGCCAGCAGCCAACCCCCGAGCCACGAAAAACTGTTTTTT.

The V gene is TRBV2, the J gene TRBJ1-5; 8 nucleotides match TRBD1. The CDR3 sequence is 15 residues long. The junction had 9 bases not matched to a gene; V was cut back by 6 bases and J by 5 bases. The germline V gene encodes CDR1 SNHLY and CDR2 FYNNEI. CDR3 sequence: CASRGGTGKHQPQHF. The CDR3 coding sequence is TGTGCCAGCAGAGGAGGGACAGGAAAACATCAGCCCCAGCATTTT.

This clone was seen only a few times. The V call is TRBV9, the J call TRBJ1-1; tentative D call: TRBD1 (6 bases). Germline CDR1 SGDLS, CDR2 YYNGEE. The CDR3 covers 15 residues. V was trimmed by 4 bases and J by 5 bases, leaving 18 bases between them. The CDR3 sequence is CASSSLQGLDTEAFF. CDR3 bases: TGTGCCAGCAGCTCCCTACAGGGTCTTGATACTGAAGCTTTCTTT.

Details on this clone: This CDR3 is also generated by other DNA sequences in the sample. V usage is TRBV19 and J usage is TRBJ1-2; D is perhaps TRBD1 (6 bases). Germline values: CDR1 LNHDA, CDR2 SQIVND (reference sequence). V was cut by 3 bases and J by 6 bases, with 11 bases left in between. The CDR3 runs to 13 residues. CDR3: CASSINRDDGYTF. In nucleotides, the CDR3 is TGTGCCAGTAGTATTAACAGGGACGATGGCTACACCTTC.

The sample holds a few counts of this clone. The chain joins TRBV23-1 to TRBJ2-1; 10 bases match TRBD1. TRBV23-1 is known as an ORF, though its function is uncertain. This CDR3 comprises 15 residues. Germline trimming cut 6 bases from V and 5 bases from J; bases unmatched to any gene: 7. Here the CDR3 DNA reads TGCGCCAGCAGCCCCCGGGACAGGGGCCACAATGAGCAGTTCTTC. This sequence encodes CASSPRDRGHNEQFF.

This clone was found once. The CDR3 protein is CASSRPGSDTGELFF. Here the CDR3 DNA reads TGTGCCAGCAGCCGGCCCGGGTCCGACACCGGGGAGCTGTTTTTT. The chain has TRBV4-2 and TRBJ2-2, with unresolved D. This CDR3 has 15 residues. Germline V gene data show CDR1 as LGHNA and CDR2 as YNFKEQ. Between the trimmed V and J ends, which lost 4 bases and 3 bases, there was a span of 12 bases.